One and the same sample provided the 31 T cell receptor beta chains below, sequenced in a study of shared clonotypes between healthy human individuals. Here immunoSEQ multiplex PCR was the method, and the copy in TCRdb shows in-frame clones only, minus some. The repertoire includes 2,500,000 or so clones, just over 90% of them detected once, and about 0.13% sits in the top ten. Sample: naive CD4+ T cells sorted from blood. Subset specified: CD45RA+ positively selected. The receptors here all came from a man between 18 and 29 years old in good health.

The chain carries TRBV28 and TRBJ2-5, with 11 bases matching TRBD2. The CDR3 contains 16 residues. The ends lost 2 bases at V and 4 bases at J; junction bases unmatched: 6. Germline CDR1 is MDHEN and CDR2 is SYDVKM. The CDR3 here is CASSLHSGGAGETQYF. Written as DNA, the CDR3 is TGTGCCAGCAGTTTACATAGCGGGGGGGCCGGAGAGACCCAGTACTTC.

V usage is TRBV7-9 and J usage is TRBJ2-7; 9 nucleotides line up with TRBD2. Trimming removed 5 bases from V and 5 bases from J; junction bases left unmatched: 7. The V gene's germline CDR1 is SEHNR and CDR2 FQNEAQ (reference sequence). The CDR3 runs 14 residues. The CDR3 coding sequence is TGTGCCAGCAGCACCGGGACTAGCTTGAACGAGCAGTACTTC. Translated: CASSTGTSLNEQYF. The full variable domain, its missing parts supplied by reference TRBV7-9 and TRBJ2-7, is DTGVSQNPRHKITKRGQNVTFRCDPISEHNRLYWYRQTLGQGPEFLTYFQNEAQLEKSRLLSDRFSAERPKGSFSTLEIQRTEQGDSAMYLCASSTGTSLNEQYFGPGTRLTVT.

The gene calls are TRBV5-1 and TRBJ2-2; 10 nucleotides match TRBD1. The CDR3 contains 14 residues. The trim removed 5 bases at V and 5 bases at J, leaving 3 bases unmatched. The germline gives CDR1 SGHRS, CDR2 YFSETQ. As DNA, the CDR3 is TGCGCCAGCAGGAGACAGGGGGCTACCGGGGAGCTGTTTTTT. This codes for CASRRQGATGELFF.

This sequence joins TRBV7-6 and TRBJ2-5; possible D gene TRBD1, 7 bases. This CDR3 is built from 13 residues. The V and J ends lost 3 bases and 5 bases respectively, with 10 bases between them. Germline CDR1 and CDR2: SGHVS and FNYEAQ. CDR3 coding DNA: TGTGCCAGCAGCTTCCCAGGGGGGGAGACCCAGTACTTC. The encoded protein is CASSFPGGETQYF.

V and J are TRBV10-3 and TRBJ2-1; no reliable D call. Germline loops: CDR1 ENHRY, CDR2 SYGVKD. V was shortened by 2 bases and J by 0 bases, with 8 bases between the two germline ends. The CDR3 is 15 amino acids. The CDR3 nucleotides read TGTGCCATCAGTGAGGTAGCAGCCTCCTACAATGAGCAGTTCTTC. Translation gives CAISEVAASYNEQFF.

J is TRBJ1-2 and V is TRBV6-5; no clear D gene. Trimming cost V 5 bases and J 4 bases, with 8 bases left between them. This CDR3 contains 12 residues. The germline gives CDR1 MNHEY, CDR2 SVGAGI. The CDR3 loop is CASSRTGYGYTF. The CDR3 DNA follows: TGTGCCAGCAGTCGGACCGGCTATGGCTACACCTTC.

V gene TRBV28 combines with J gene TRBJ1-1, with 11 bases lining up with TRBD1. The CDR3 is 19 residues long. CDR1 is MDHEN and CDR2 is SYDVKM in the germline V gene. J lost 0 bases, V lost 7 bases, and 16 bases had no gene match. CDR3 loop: CASTLNIGQGAGMNTEAFF. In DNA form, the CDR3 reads TGTGCCAGCACCTTAAATATAGGACAGGGGGCCGGGATGAACACTGAAGCTTTCTTT.

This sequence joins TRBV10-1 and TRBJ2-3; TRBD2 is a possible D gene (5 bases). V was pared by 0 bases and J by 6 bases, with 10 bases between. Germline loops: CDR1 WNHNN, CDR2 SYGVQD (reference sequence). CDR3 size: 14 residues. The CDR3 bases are TGCGCCAGCAGTGAGTCGTGGACTTCGGATACGCAGTATTTT. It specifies CASSESWTSDTQYF.

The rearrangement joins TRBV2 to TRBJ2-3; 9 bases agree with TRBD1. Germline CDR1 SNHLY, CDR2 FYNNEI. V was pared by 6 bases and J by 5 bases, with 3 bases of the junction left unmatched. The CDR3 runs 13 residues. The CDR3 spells CASRGQGKDTQYF. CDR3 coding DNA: TGTGCCAGCAGAGGACAGGGGAAAGATACGCAGTATTTT. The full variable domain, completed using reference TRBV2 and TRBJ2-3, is EPEVTQTPSHQVTQMGQEVILRCVPISNHLYFYWYRQILGQKVEFLVSFYNNEISEKSEIFDDQFSVERPDGSNFTLKIRSTKLEDSAMYFCASRGQGKDTQYFGPGTRLTVL.

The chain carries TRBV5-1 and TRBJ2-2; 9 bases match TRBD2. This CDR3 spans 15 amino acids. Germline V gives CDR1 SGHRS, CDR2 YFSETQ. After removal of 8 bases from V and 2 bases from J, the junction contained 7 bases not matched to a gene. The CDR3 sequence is CASTAGGTNTGELFF. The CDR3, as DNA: TGCGCCAGTACGGCGGGAGGGACAAACACCGGGGAGCTGTTTTTT.

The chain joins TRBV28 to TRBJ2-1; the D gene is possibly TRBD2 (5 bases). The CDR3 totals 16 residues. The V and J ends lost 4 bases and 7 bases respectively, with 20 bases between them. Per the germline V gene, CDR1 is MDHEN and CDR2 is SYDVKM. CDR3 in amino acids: CASSSPGWRFQNEQFF. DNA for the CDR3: TGTGCCAGCAGTTCCCCTGGGTGGAGGTTCCAGAATGAGCAGTTCTTC.

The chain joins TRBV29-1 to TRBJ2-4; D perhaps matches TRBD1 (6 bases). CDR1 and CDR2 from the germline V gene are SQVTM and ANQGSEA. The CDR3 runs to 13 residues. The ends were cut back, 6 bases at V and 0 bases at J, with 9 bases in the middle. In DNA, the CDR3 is TGCAGCGTCGCGGACAGAGCCAAAAACATTCAGTACTTC. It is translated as CSVADRAKNIQYF. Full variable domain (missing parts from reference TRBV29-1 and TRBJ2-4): SAVISQKPSRDICQRGTSLTIQCQVDSQVTMMFWYRQQPGQSLTLIATANQGSEATYESGFVIDKFPISRPNLTFSTLTVSNMSPEDSSIYLCSVADRAKNIQYFGAGTRLSVL.

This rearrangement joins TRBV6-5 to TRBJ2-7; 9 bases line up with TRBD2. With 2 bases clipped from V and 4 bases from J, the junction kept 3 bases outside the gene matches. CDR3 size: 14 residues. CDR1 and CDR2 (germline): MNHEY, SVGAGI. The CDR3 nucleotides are TGTGCCAGCAGTTACGGCGGGAGGGTATACGAGCAGTACTTC. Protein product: CASSYGGRVYEQYF.

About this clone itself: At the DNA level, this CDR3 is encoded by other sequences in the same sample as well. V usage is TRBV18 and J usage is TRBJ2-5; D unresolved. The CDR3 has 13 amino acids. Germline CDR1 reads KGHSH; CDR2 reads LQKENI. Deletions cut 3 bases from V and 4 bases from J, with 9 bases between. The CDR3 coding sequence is TGTGCCAGCTCACCCCTGCCCGGAGAGACCCAGTACTTC. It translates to CASSPLPGETQYF.

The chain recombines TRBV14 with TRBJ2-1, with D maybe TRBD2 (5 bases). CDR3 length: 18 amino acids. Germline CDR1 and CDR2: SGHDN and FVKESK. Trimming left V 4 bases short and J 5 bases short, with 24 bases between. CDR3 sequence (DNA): TGTGCCAGCAGCCGAAAAGATGTCTTTGGGAGTCTGAACAATGAGCAGTTCTTC. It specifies CASSRKDVFGSLNNEQFF.

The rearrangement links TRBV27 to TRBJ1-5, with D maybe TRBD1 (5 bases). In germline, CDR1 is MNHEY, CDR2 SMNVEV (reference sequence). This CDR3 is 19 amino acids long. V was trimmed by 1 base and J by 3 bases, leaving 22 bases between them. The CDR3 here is CASSLYSGKGWVYNQPQHF. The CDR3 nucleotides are TGTGCCAGCAGTTTATACTCAGGGAAGGGTTGGGTATACAATCAGCCCCAGCATTTT.

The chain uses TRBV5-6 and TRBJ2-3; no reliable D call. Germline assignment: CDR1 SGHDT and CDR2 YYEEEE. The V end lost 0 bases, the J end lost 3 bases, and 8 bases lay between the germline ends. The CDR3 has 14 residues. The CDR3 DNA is TGTGCCAGCAGCTTGGGATCTATGACAGATACGCAGTATTTT. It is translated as CASSLGSMTDTQYF.

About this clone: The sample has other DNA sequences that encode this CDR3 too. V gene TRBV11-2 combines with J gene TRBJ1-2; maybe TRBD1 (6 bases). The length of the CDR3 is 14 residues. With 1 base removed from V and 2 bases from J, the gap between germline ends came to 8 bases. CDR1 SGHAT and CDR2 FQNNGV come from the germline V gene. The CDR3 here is CASSLGQENYGYTF. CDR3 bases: TGTGCCAGCAGCTTAGGACAGGAGAACTATGGCTACACCTTC. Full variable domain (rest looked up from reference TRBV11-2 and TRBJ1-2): EAGVAQSPRYKIIEKRQSVAFWCNPISGHATLYWYQQILGQGPKLLIQFQNNGVVDDSQLPKDRFSAERLKGVDSTLKIQPAKLEDSAVYLCASSLGQENYGYTFGSGTRLTVV.

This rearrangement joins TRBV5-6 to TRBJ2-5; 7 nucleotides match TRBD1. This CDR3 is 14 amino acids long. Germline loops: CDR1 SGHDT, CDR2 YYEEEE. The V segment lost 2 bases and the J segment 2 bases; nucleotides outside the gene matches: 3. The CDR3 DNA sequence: TGTGCCAGCAGCTTCAACAGGGGACAAGAGACCCAGTACTTC. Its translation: CASSFNRGQETQYF.

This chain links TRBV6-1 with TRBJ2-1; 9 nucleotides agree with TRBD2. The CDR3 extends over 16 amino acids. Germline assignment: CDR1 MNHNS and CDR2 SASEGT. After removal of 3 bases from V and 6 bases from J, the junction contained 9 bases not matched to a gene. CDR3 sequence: CASSDHLAGNRNEQFF. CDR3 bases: TGTGCCAGCAGTGATCACCTAGCGGGGAACCGCAATGAGCAGTTCTTC.

This CDR3 is CASSPPRTANTGELFF. The CDR3 DNA reads TGTGCCAGCAGCCCCCCCCGGACAGCGAACACCGGGGAGCTGTTTTTT. V is TRBV9 and J is TRBJ2-2; D may be TRBD1 (6 bases). Germline V gives CDR1 SGDLS, CDR2 YYNGEE. V shed 4 bases and J shed 0 bases, with 13 bases lying between them. This CDR3 is built from 16 residues.

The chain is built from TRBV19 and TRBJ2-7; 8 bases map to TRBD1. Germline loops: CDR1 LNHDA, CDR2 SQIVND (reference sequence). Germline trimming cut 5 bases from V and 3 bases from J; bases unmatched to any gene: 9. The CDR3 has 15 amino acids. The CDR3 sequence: CASSQTGTGVYEQYF. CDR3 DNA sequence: TGTGCCAGTAGTCAGACCGGGACAGGTGTCTACGAGCAGTACTTC. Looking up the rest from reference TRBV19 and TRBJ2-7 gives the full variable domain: DGGITQSPKYLFRKEGQNVTLSCEQNLNHDAMYWYRQDPGQGLRLIYYSQIVNDFQKGDIAEGYSVSREKKESFPLTVTSAQKNPTAFYLCASSQTGTGVYEQYFGPGTRLTVT.

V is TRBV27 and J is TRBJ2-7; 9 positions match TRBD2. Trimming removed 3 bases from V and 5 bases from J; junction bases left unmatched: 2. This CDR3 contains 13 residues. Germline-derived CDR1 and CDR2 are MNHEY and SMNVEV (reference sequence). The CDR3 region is CASSFASGNEQYF. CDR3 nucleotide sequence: TGTGCCAGCAGTTTTGCTAGCGGGAACGAGCAGTACTTC.

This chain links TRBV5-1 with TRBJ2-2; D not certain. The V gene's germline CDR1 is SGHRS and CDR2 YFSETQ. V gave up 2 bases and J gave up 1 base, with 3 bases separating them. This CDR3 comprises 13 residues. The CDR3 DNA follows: TGCGCCAGCAGCTTTGAGAACACCGGGGAGCTGTTTTTT. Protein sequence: CASSFENTGELFF.

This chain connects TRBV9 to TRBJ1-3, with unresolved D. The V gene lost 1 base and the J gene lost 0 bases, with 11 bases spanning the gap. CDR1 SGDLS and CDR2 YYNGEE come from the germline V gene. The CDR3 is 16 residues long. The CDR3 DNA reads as TGTGCCAGCAGCGTAACTCTTGGAGACTCTGGAAACACCATATATTTT. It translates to CASSVTLGDSGNTIYF.

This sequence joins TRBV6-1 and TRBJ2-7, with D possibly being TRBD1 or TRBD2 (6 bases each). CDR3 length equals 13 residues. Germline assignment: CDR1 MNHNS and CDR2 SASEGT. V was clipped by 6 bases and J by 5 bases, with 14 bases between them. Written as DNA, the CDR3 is TGTGCCAGCAGAGGATCGGGGGCTGACGAGCAGTACTTC. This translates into CASRGSGADEQYF.

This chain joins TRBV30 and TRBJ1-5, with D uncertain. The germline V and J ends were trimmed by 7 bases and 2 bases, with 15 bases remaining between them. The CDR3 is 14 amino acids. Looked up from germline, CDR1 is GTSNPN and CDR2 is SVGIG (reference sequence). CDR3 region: CALTTGPGNQPQHF. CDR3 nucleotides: TGTGCCTTGACGACGGGCCCTGGCAATCAGCCCCAGCATTTT.

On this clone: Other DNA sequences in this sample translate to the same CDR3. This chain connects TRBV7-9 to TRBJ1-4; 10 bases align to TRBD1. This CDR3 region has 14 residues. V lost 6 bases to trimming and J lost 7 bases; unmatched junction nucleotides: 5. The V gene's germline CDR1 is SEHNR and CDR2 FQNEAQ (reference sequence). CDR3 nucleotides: TGTGCCAGCAGTACAGGACAGGGGGGTGAAAAACTGTTTTTT. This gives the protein CASSTGQGGEKLFF.

The chain's CDR3 is CASSLAQGRYNEQFF. The DNA for the CDR3 is TGTGCCAGCAGCTTGGCACAGGGGCGGTACAATGAGCAGTTCTTC. The V and J genes are TRBV5-4 and TRBJ2-1, with TRBD1 matching over 7 bases. Germline V gives CDR1 SGHNT, CDR2 YYREEE (reference sequence). With 0 bases clipped from V and 4 bases from J, the junction kept 4 bases outside the gene matches. The CDR3 spans 15 residues.

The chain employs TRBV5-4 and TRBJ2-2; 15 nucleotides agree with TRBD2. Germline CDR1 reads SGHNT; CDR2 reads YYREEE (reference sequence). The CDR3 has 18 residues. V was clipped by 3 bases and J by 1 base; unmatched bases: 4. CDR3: CASSSPGLAGGNTGELFF. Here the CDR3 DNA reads TGTGCCAGCAGCTCCCCGGGACTAGCGGGGGGGAACACCGGGGAGCTGTTTTTT.

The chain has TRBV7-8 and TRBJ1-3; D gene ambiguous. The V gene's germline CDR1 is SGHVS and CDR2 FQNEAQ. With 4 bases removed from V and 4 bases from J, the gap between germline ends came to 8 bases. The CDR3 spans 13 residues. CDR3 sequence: CASSWLQGNTIYF. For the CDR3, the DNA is TGTGCCAGCAGCTGGCTCCAAGGAAACACCATATATTTT. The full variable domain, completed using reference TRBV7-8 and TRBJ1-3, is GAGVSQSPRYKVAKRGQDVALRCDPISGHVSLFWYQQALGQGPEFLTYFQNEAQLDKSGLPSDRFFAERPEGSVSTLKIQRTQQEDSAVYLCASSWLQGNTIYFGEGSWLTVV.